Listed here are 9 T cell receptor beta chains from one sample, sequenced in a study of early T cells in non-severe SARS-CoV-2 infection. TCRdb re-called the 5' RACE reads with MiXCR, one entry per CDR3 protein. This table has 20,000 to 25,000 distinct CDR3 sequences, roughly 5.3% appearing once. The source material was whole blood. These receptors were taken from an adult who was a healthcare worker with PCR-confirmed SARS-CoV-2 infection or an uninfected control (not recorded which).

This clonotype has ten or more counts. The chain joins TRBV15 to TRBJ1-5; D possibly corresponds to TRBD1 (5 bases). V shed 5 bases and J shed 0 bases, with 17 bases lying between them. The germline gives CDR1 LNHNV, CDR2 YYDKDF (reference sequence). The CDR3 sequence is 17 residues long. The CDR3 region is CATSERAGPNSNQPQHF. The CDR3 coding sequence is TGTGCCACCAGCGAGAGGGCAGGGCCTAATAGCAATCAGCCCCAGCATTTT.

This clonotype came up many times. V and J are TRBV18 and TRBJ2-1; 7 bases fit TRBD2. Germline lookup yields CDR1 KGHSH and CDR2 LQKENI. This CDR3 spans 15 amino acids. With V trimmed by 2 bases and J by 0 bases, 1 base remained unmatched. CDR3 in DNA: TGTGCCAGCTCACCAGGCGGGAGCTCCTACAATGAGCAGTTCTTC. As protein: CASSPGGSSYNEQFF.

The genes are TRBV11-3 and TRBJ2-6; D unclear. V dropped 5 bases and J dropped 1 base, with 12 bases sitting between them. The CDR3 has 16 amino acids. In germline, CDR1 is SGHNT, CDR2 YENEEA. CDR3: CASSPRKPSGANVLTF. The CDR3 coding sequence is TGTGCCAGCAGCCCCCGAAAACCTTCTGGGGCCAACGTCCTGACTTTC.

The CDR3 DNA is TGTGCCAGCAGCTTAGTCGGGACTAGTTTTTTCTCGGATACGCAGTATTTT. Its translation is CASSLVGTSFFSDTQYF. The chain employs TRBV11-2 and TRBJ2-3; 8 bases line up with TRBD2. J was trimmed by 6 bases and V by 1 base; bases with no gene match: 12. CDR1 is SGHAT and CDR2 is FQNNGV in the germline V gene. CDR3 length: 17 amino acids.

This clonotype was observed many times. The chain is built from TRBV18 and TRBJ1-6; 11 positions match TRBD1. Germline CDR1 reads KGHSH; CDR2 reads LQKENI. With 3 bases clipped from V and 7 bases from J, the junction kept 8 bases outside the gene matches. This CDR3 region has 17 residues. The CDR3 DNA follows: TGTGCCAGCTCACCGAAGGGACAGGGGGTTCCAAATTCACCCCTCCACTTT. As protein: CASSPKGQGVPNSPLHF.

In its sample, this clonotype was seen many times. This chain uses TRBV12-3 or TRBV12-4 with TRBJ2-2; a weak D match, TRBD1 (6 bases). Trimming cost V 3 bases and J 3 bases, with 8 bases left between them. This CDR3 is built from 14 residues. The CDR3 protein is CASSFTGYTGELFF. The CDR3 DNA follows: TGTGCCAGCAGTTTCACAGGGTACACCGGGGAGCTGTTTTTT.

This clonotype has ten or more counts. The genes are TRBV18 and TRBJ2-7; TRBD1 might be the D (5 bases). Trimming removed 4 bases from V and 2 bases from J, with 12 bases in between. From germline, CDR1 is KGHSH and CDR2 LQKENI. The CDR3 extends over 14 amino acids. The CDR3 DNA sequence: TGTGCCAGCTCACGGGCGGCAGGGACCTACGAGCAGTACTTC. It yields the protein CASSRAAGTYEQYF.

This clonotype was seen many times. The chain recombines TRBV24-1 with TRBJ2-1, with D possibly TRBD2 on 5 matching bases. This CDR3 has 13 amino acids. V was clipped by 9 bases and J by 0 bases, with 8 bases between them. The germline gives CDR1 KGHDR, CDR2 SFDVKD. The CDR3: CATAGSSYNEQFF. In nucleotides, the CDR3 is TGTGCCACCGCGGGTAGCTCCTACAATGAGCAGTTCTTC.

Ten or more counts support this clonotype. V gene TRBV4-3 combines with J gene TRBJ2-1; weak D call: TRBD2 (6 bases). CDR1 LGHNA and CDR2 YSLEER come from the germline V gene. This CDR3 comprises 12 residues. V lost 1 base, J lost 9 bases, and 7 bases lay in between. CDR3 sequence: CASSQGAGEQFF. For the CDR3, the DNA is TGCGCCAGCAGCCAAGGAGCGGGTGAGCAGTTCTTC.